A selection of T cell receptor beta chains follows, all from one sample in a study of blood T cell repertoires in COVID-19. TCRdb keeps only in-frame clones here, not all; method: immunoSEQ multiplex PCR. Of more than 95,000 clones detected, approximately 81% appear once; the ten largest clones hold 3.5% to 5%. The sequencing input was peripheral blood. These TCRs come from a man aged 55 to 70 with acute or convalescent COVID-19. The CDR3 runs from the conserved cysteine through the conserved F or W. The D gene is left open where the match is weak. Part of the rows lack a size; the others show once, few, many or a class for expanded clones.

TRBJ2-7 once TRBD1 TRBV4-1 TGCGCCAGCAGCGGAAGTGGACAGGGGGTCTACGAGCAGTACTTC CASSGSGQGVYEQYF
TRBJ1-6 NA TRBD1 TRBV6-6 TGTGCCAGCAGTTGGACCTCGACAGGGGTTAATTCACCCCTCCACTTT CASSWTSTGVNSPLHF
TRBJ2-5 NA TRBD1 TRBV27 TGTGCCAGCAGTATAATCCCGACAGGGGCAGAGACCCAGTACTTC CASSIIPTGAETQYF
TRBJ2-1 NA TRBD1 TRBV19 TGTGCCAGTAGTATAGGTCGTCCAGGGGGATACAATGAGCAGTTCTTC CASSIGRPGGYNEQFF
TRBJ2-7 NA NA TRBV7-3 TGTGCCAGCAGCTTATCCGGGGGCGAGCAGTACTTC CASSLSGGEQYF
TRBJ1-3 NA NA TRBV7-9 TGTGCCAGCAGCCTAAGGAGCTCTGGAAACACCATATATTTT CASSLRSSGNTIYF
TRBJ2-7 NA TRBD2 TRBV2 TGTGCCACCGGGACTAGCGGGGGATCGGGGCAGTACTTC CATGTSGGSGQYF
TRBJ1-1 NA TRBD1 TRBV5-1 TGCGCCAGCAGCGGAGATACAGGGGGAGGTTTTGCTGAAGCTTTCTTT CASSGDTGGGFAEAFF
TRBJ1-2 NA NA TRBV29-1 TGCAGCGTCCGGGCGATCCCGAGGGATGGCTACACCTTC CSVRAIPRDGYTF
TRBJ2-1 NA NA TRBV27 TGTGCCAGCAGCCCTCGGGGGGCATTAAATGGGGAGCAGTTCTTC CASSPRGALNGEQFF
TRBJ1-2 NA NA TRBV5-5 TGTGCCAGCAGCTTGGGAGACTCCTATGGCTACACCTTC CASSLGDSYGYTF
TRBJ2-1 NA TRBD2 TRBV9 TGTGCCAGCAGCTCTGGCGGGAGCGACAATGAGCAGTTCTTC CASSSGGSDNEQFF
TRBJ2-4 NA NA TRBV19 TGTGCCAGTAGTATAGCAGGGATCAAAAACATTCAGTACTTC CASSIAGIKNIQYF